This T cell receptor beta chain is from a study of T-cell reconstitution after alpha-beta-depleted transplantation in children. Between the trimmed V and J ends, which lost 4 bases and 9 bases, there was a span of 10 bases. The CDR3 spans 12 residues. Preparation of the TCRbeta library involved a method that used unique molecular identifiers. TCRdb re-analysed the PCR reads in MiXCR, keeping a single row per CDR3 protein. The sample lists roughly 32,000 distinct CDR3 sequences, roughly 6.7% occurring once. This clonotype was found many times. What it binds is unknown. Points from the study as a whole: Reported findings indicate that, about two months after transplant, alpha-beta T cells came from several hundred expanded clones, which were derived from non-depleted graft cells. T-cell counts and diversity at one year post-transplant came mainly from newly produced T cells.

The gene calls are TRBV12-3 or TRBV12-4 and TRBJ1-5; D remains ambiguous. Sample: peripheral blood, taken 60 days after TCRalphabeta/CD19-depleted stem cell transplant. This receptor was identified in a child in the first two years of life who had a stem cell transplant for acute myeloid leukemia, so the T cells may come from the graft donor. The CDR3 DNA sequence: TGTGCCAGCAGTTCCGGACTAAGGCCCCAGCATTTT. As protein: CASSSGLRPQHF.